The rows below give T cell receptor beta chains drawn from one sample of a study of memory CD4+ T cells and cytomegalovirus serostatus. Libraries were prepared by immunoSEQ multiplex PCR; TCRdb keeps only in-frame clonotypes and omits some of them. The table shows 35,000 to 45,000 clones, with 70% to 80% occurring only once. Sequences were obtained from memory CD4+ T cells from blood. These TCRs come from an adult in good health and CMV-seropositive. Each CDR3 is given with its conserved first and last residue. A D gene is named only where the DNA matches it firmly. Clone size appears in some rows only: once, few, many, or a class for an expanded clone.

CDR3aa,CDR3nt,abundance,d_gene,j_gene,len,v_gene
CASTPGPPDRNIQYF,TGTGCCAGCACCCCGGGCCCCCCTGACAGGAACATTCAGTACTTC,-,-,TRBJ2-4,15,TRBV7-9
CASSQGRRKTDTQYF,TGTGCCAGCAGCCAAGGGAGGCGGAAAACAGATACGCAGTATTTT,-,-,TRBJ2-3,15,TRBV4-2
CASRELADTGELFF,TGTGCCAGCAGAGAACTAGCGGACACCGGGGAGCTGTTTTTT,-,TRBD2,TRBJ2-2,14,TRBV2
CASSLQVSNTEAFF,TGCGCCAGCAGCCTGCAGGTCAGCAACACTGAAGCTTTCTTT,-,-,TRBJ1-1,14,TRBV5-1
CASSRVSGDRMYEQYF,TGTGCCAGCAGCCGAGTGTCGGGGGACCGTATGTACGAGCAGTACTTC,-,-,TRBJ2-7,16,TRBV7-9
CASRDSFNQPQHF,TGTGCCAGCAGGGACAGCTTCAATCAGCCCCAGCATTTT,-,-,TRBJ1-5,13,TRBV27
CASSNRDGNTGELFF,TGTGCCAGCAGCAACCGGGACGGGAACACCGGGGAGCTGTTTTTT,-,-,TRBJ2-2,15,TRBV11-2
CASSVLGGEQYF,TGTGCCAGCAGCGTCCTAGGGGGGGAGCAGTACTTC,few,-,TRBJ2-7,12,TRBV9
CASSIDSPGAGGRNIQYF,TGTGCCAGTAGTATAGATTCTCCCGGAGCGGGGGGACGAAACATTCAGTACTTC,-,TRBD2,TRBJ2-4,18,TRBV19
CASSAGQRAFF,TGTGCCAGCAGCGCGGGACAGCGGGCTTTCTTT,-,TRBD1,TRBJ1-1,11,TRBV7-2
CASSLARANTEAFF,TGTGCCAGCAGCTTGGCCAGGGCGAACACTGAAGCTTTCTTT,-,-,TRBJ1-1,14,TRBV5-4
CASSEEKWNRRRTQYF,TGTGCCAGCAGTGAAGAAAAATGGAATCGGCGAAGGACCCAGTACTTC,-,-,TRBJ2-5,16,TRBV2
CASSERASRHEQFF,TGTGCCAGCAGTGAAAGGGCCAGTAGACATGAGCAGTTCTTC,-,-,TRBJ2-1,14,TRBV6-1
CASSQGRRGGYNEQFF,TGTGCCAGCAGCCAAGGCCGTCGGGGGGGTTACAATGAGCAGTTCTTC,-,TRBD2,TRBJ2-1,16,TRBV4-2
CASSYSSAVSSYEQYF,TGTGCCAGCAGTTACTCTTCGGCCGTAAGCTCCTACGAGCAGTACTTC,once,-,TRBJ2-7,16,TRBV6-5
CASSYSGAGNTIYF,TGTGCCAGCAGTTACTCAGGGGCTGGAAACACCATATATTTT,-,-,TRBJ1-3,14,TRBV6-5
CASSPTGQGGSGANVLTF,TGCGCCAGCAGCCCTACGGGACAGGGAGGGTCTGGGGCCAACGTCCTGACTTTC,-,TRBD1,TRBJ2-6,18,TRBV5-1
CASTWRLAGTGELFF,TGTGCCAGCACATGGAGACTAGCGGGCACCGGGGAGCTGTTTTTT,few,TRBD2,TRBJ2-2,15,TRBV28
CASSKEVGVNQPQHF,TGTGCCAGCAGTAAGGAGGTAGGGGTCAATCAGCCCCAGCATTTT,-,-,TRBJ1-5,15,TRBV2
CASSLGYSSSYEQYF,TGTGCCAGCAGCTTAGGCTACTCCAGCTCCTACGAGCAGTACTTC,-,-,TRBJ2-7,15,TRBV5-4
CASSQSGRAAETQYF,TGTGCCAGCAGCCAAAGCGGGAGGGCCGCCGAGACCCAGTACTTC,-,TRBD2,TRBJ2-5,15,TRBV7-9
CASSEVPGGTGELFF,TGTGCCAGCAGTGAAGTACCAGGGGGCACCGGGGAGCTGTTTTTT,-,TRBD1,TRBJ2-2,15,TRBV2